This TCR beta chain emerged from a study of cytomegalovirus exposure and HLA in healthy donors (dated by TCRdb to between 2016 and 2019). Background for the entire study: According to an earlier analysis of 587 of the donors, 150 million to 200 million T cells yielded roughly 110 million unique TCR beta sequences and approximately 300 Gb of sequence data. Along with the approximately 650-subject first cohort, a separate validation cohort of more than 90 different subjects was used. A later analysis re-examined previously published TCR beta repertoires from more than 550 donors and added high-resolution HLA genotyping to investigate patterns of TCR occurrence. Every repertoire in the discovery cohort had been generated on one and the same sequencing platform. About 300 gigabases of sequencing data and roughly 81 million unique TCR sequences made up an early release that covered nearly 650 HLA-typed donors. Rather than drawing on any new phenotypic data, the later analysis identified candidate immune exposures from TCR beta sequences and the way those sequences occurred across donors. On average, about 200,000 unique TCR beta nucleotide sequences were sequenced per donor among about 400 genotyped donors of the cohort, with 15% to 20% of those sequences being non-productive. An earlier analysis of around 640 of the donors used high-throughput TCR beta sequencing to judge whether each TCR beta V gene segment behaved as functional or pseudogenic. Genome-wide SNP genotypes for about 55% of the 666 donors were used in a later genetic analysis, which treated that subset as a discovery cohort. Of the roughly 430 genotyped donors, about 80% fell in the genetic ancestry cluster associated with self-reported Caucasian donors. Because of strong linkage in the cohort, a handful of DR-DQ haplotypes were treated as single units for association and clustering. HLA typing covered class I and class II loci at four-digit resolution. The number of typed donors differed by locus: about 629-630 for A, B, C, DRB1 and DQB1; 500 to 550 for DQA1; around 610 for DPA1; and roughly 490 for DPB1. Donor age, sex, ethnicity and CMV serostatus were compiled together with the repertoire data. Using immunosequencing, the study profiled T cell repertoires from about 620 subjects and related those repertoires to cytomegalovirus serostatus. To predict cytomegalovirus infection status, the study brought together high-throughput TCR immunosequencing, statistical association of individual TCRs with disease status, and machine learning. The study aimed to test whether cataloging public T cell receptors could reveal signatures of past pathogen exposure.

The cohort comprised 550 to 700 healthy bone marrow donors. At the time of sampling, all cohort members were nominally healthy, though unrecorded immune exposures were likely present. The donor was CMV seronegative and belonged to the group of 350 to 400 seronegative cohort members. A peripheral blood sample was provided by each donor, and peripheral blood mononuclear cells were used for TCR beta sequencing. Genomic DNA extraction from the blood cell samples was performed with the Qiagen DNeasy Blood Extraction Kit. CDR1 and CDR2, per the germline V gene (reference sequence), are LNHDA and SQIVND. The CDR3 contains 13 residues, cysteine and phenylalanine counted. Kept here is only the CDR3 DNA, which spans 39 bases and is read in frame from base 1. V loses 7 bases of germline sequence and J loses 2 bases, and the interval between the two ends is 10 bases. Preparation of the library involved the immunoSEQ multiplex PCR assay. A mixture of 60 forward primers for TCR Vbeta segments and 13 reverse primers for TCR Jbeta segments was used in the multiplex PCR. The CDR3 region of rearranged TCR beta genes was amplified from genomic DNA by a multiplex PCR assay. The Illumina HiSeq System was used to sequence the amplified TCR beta libraries as 87-base-pair reads. The study's processing was this. In a later analysis, tens of millions of unique TCR beta chains were counted across the roughly 610 repertoires, and around 10 million of these chains were shared by at least two donors. To remove PCR and sequencing errors, raw reads were error-corrected and collapsed into unique sequences using a nearest-neighbor algorithm that merged closely related sequences. To assign V, D and J gene segments, CDR3 sequences were aligned to IMGT reference sequences. Each retained sequence needed at least a six-nucleotide match to both a V gene segment and a J gene segment. A rearrangement was called productive if the CDR3 had no stop codons and remained in frame with V and J, and every other rearrangement was called non-productive. Following IMGT convention, CDR3 was defined as the stretch from the second conserved V-encoded cysteine to the conserved J-encoded phenylalanine. The earlier analysis of about 570 of the donors excluded any sequence lacking an unambiguous match to a single V gene segment. An earlier analysis of under 750 of the donors called V segments functional above 56.7% productive rearrangements and segregating when the between-donor standard deviation exceeded 5%. A statistical classification framework was developed to diagnose cytomegalovirus status using the catalog of TCR beta chain sequences. In a later analysis, TCR nucleotide sequences were compared against IMGT/GENE-DB human TR gene sequences so that V and J genes could be assigned. The TCRdist pipeline was used in a later analysis to assign CDR3 sequences and most-parsimonious VDJ recombination scenarios. In a later analysis, every TCR beta chain was defined by the combination of its CDR3 amino acid sequence and its V-gene family, and reads without a unique V-gene family were dropped. In a later analysis, 500 to 650 highly shared, low-generation-probability nucleotide sequences were removed to address suspected cross-contamination and a sequencing artifact. A later analysis calculated a clonal expansion index for each public chain from normalized within-repertoire ranks of inferred template counts. In a later analysis, generation probabilities were computed with a VDJ recombination model fitted to out-of-frame rearrangements, and the resulting probabilities were checked against IGoR. Hypergeometric tests were used in a later analysis to score TCR-TCR, TCR-HLA and TCR-CMV co-occurrence, with a repertoire-size bias correction applied to the TCR pairs. In a later analysis, false discovery rates were estimated by permuting HLA or CMV assignments 20 times. In a later analysis, co-occurring TCRs were grouped using DBSCAN, and TCRdist sequence similarity was added for clustering within HLA-allele-positive subsets. Co-occurrence clustering excluded repertoires with fewer than 30,000 or more than 120,000 public chains, plus five with anomalous nucleotide sharing. The source is immuneACCESS, and TCRdb retained only in-frame sequences with V and J called. Part of the clones is not carried over; for the studies checked, unresolved V genes explain less than half of this, and the remainder is unexplained. Clonal size and the V and J genes are those of that table, whereas D and trimming came from the DNA. Per the sample table, the count is some 96,000 clones. The ten largest make up under 4.5% of the sample.

The research as a whole found: Because HLA typing was missing for some donors at each locus, association tests included only the typed subset. Most TCR sequences were observed very rarely across donors, whereas some public TCRs were present in many individuals. In both the original and validation cohorts, the classifier was reported to diagnose cytomegalovirus status with high specificity and sensitivity. A later analysis found that TCR association rates varied across HLA loci, with DRB1 alleles showing the most associated TCRs and HLA-C alleles the fewest. A later analysis found that HLA-associated TCR beta chains were more clonally expanded and had lower generation probabilities than equally common non-associated chains. Specific HLA alleles were associated with 16,951 TCR beta sequences at a false discovery rate of 0.05 in a later analysis. Because the 87-base-pair reads could not distinguish some IMGT-functional V segments, including TRBV6-2 and TRBV6-3, those segments were excluded. A further reported finding was that TCR beta sequences accurately predicted the HLA-A and HLA-B alleles for most subjects in the first cohort. An association between a missense DCLRE1C variant and V-gene and J-gene trimming of TCR beta chains was found in a later genetic analysis and replicated in an independent cohort. When HLA alleles, especially DR and DQ, strongly co-occurred, attributing TCR associations to individual alleles was difficult. Presence/absence analyses assumed roughly uniform sequencing depth across donors, an assumption that may not hold. The only immune exposure information available for the cohort was CMV serostatus. The sequencing pipeline was judged likely to have produced a cluster of highly shared sequence variants as a technical artifact. In a later analysis, most CMV-associated TCR beta chains were found to appear HLA-restricted, with HLA associations seemingly driven largely by CMV exposure. Linkage disequilibrium might explain the correlated functional status among segregating V segments, but an unknown experimental factor could not be ruled out. In a later analysis, several top co-occurrence clusters were reported to appear linked to parvovirus B19, influenza, CMV and Epstein-Barr virus. An earlier analysis of approximately 570 of the donors showed that most TCR beta V segments appeared in productive rearrangements either about 87% or about 30% of the time, which broadly matched IMGT annotations. In the study, about 150 TCR beta chains were listed as associated with cytomegalovirus. It was suggested by the authors that the approach could potentially be generalized to other disease states and immunological phenotypes. The earlier analysis of nearly 600 of the donors excluded over 15 rarely observed V segments, including chromosome 9 orphons, because counts were too low. In a later genetic analysis, fewer N-insertions in productive TCRs were reported among donors in an Asian-associated ancestry cluster than the approximately 670-donor mean. Only TCR beta chains were sequenced in this cohort, and the absence of alpha or paired-chain data limited detectable features. A few of the identified cytomegalovirus-associated TCR beta chains were confirmed in vitro to be specific for cytomegalovirus antigens.

Remarks on this clone: Its antigen is still unknown.

Specimen: PBMCs. The receptor chain draws on TRBV19 and TRBJ2-3; TRBD2 is perhaps the D gene, given 5 matching bases. This sequence originates from a woman between 25 and 40 years old in good health and CMV-seronegative. The CDR3 protein sequence reads: CASTRGITDTQYF. The sequenced DNA: TGTGCCAGTACCCGGGGTATCACAGATACGCAGTATTTT. Joined to the reference TRBV19 and TRBJ2-3 proteins, this CDR3 gives the full variable domain: DGGITQSPKYLFRKEGQNVTLSCEQNLNHDAMYWYRQDPGQGLRLIYYSQIVNDFQKGDIAEGYSVSREKKESFPLTVTSAQKNPTAFYLCASTRGITDTQYFGPGTRLTVL.